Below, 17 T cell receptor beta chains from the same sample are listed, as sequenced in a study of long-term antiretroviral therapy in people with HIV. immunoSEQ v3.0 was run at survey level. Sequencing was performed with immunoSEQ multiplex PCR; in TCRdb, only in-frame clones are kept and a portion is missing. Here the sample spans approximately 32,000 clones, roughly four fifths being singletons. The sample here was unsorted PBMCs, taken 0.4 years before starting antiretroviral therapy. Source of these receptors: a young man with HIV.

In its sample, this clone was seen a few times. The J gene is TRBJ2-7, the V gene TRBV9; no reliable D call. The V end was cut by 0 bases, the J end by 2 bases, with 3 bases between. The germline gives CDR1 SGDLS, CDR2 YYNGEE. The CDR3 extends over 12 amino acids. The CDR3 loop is CASSVDPYEQYF. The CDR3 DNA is TGTGCCAGCAGCGTAGATCCCTACGAGCAGTACTTC.

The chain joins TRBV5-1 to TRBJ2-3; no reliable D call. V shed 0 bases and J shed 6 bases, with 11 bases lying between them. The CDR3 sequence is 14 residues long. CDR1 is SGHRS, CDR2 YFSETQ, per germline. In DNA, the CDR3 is TGCGCCAGCAGCTTGGTACTCATGGGGGATACGCAGTATTTT. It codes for CASSLVLMGDTQYF. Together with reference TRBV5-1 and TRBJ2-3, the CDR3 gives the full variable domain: KAGVTQTPRYLIKTRGQQVTLSCSPISGHRSVSWYQQTPGQGLQFLFEYFSETQRNKGNFPGRFSGRQFSNSRSEMNVSTLELGDSALYLCASSLVLMGDTQYFGPGTRLTVL.

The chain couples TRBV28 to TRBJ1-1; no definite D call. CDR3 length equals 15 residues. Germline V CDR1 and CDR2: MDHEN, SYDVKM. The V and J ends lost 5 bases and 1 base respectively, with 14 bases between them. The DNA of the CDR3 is TGTGCCAGCAGTCGGGTGAACAACCCGAACACTGAAGCTTTCTTT. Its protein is CASSRVNNPNTEAFF. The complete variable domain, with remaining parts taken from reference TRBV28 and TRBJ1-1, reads DVKVTQSSRYLVKRTGEKVFLECVQDMDHENMFWYRQDPGLGLRLIYFSYDVKMKEKGDIPEGYSVSREKKERFSLILESASTNQTSMYLCASSRVNNPNTEAFFGQGTRLTVV.

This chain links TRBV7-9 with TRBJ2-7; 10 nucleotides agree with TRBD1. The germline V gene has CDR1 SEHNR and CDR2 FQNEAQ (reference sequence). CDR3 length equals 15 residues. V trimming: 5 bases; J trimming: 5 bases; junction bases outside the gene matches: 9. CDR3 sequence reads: CASSMTGTGANEQYF. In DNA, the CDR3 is TGTGCCAGCAGCATGACCGGGACAGGGGCTAACGAGCAGTACTTC.

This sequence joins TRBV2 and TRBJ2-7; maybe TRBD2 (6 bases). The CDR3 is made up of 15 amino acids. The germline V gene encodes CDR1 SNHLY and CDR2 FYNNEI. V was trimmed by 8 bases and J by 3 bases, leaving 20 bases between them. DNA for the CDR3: TGTGCCAGCTACTCCGGGTGGAGGGTAAACTACGAGCAGTACTTC. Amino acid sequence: CASYSGWRVNYEQYF.

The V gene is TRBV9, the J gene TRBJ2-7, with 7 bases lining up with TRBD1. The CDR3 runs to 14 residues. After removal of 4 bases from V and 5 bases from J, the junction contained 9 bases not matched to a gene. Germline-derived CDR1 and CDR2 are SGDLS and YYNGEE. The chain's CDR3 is CASSQRGGRDEQYF. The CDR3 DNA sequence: TGTGCCAGCAGCCAGAGAGGGGGCAGGGACGAGCAGTACTTC.

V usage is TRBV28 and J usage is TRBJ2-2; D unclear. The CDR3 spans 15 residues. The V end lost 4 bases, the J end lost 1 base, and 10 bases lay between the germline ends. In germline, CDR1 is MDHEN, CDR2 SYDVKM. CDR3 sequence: CASSYVTGNTGELFF. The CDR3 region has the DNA TGTGCCAGCAGTTACGTGACGGGGAACACCGGGGAGCTGTTTTTT.

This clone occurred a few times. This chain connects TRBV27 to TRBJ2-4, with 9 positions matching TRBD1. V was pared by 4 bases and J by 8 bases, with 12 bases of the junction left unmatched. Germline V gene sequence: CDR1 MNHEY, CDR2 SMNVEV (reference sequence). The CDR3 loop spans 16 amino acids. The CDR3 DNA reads TGTGCCAGCAGTTCCCCGATTGGGACAGGGTACGACATTCAGTACTTC. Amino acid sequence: CASSSPIGTGYDIQYF.

This chain's CDR3 is CASSFSGSTDTQYF. The CDR3 coding sequence is TGTGCCAGCAGCTTCTCGGGTAGCACAGATACGCAGTATTTT. V usage is TRBV7-3 and J usage is TRBJ2-3; D uncertain. The CDR3 has 14 residues. V was cut by 3 bases and J by 0 bases, with 7 bases left in between. CDR1 is SGHTA and CDR2 is FQGTGA in the germline V gene.

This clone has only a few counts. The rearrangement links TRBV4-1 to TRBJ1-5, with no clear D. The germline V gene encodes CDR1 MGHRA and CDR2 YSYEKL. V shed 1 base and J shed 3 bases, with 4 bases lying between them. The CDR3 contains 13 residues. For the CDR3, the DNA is TGCGCCAGCAGCCAAGGCCACAATCAGCCCCAGCATTTT. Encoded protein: CASSQGHNQPQHF.

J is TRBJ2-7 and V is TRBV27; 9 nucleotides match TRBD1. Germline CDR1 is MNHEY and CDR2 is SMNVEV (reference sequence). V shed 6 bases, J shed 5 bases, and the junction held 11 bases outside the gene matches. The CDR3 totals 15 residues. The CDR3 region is CASSRDRARGHEQYF. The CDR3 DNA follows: TGTGCCAGCAGCCGGGACAGGGCGCGAGGCCACGAGCAGTACTTC.

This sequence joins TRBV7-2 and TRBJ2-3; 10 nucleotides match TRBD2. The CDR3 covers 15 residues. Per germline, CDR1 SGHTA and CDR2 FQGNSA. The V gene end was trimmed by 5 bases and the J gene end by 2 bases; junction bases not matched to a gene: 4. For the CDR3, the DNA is TGTGCCAGCAGCCGGGGACTAGCGTACACAGATACGCAGTATTTT. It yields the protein CASSRGLAYTDTQYF. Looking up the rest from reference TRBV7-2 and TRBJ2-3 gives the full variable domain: GAGVSQSPSNKVTEKGKDVELRCDPISGHTALYWYRQSLGQGLEFLIYFQGNSAPDKSGLPSDRFSAERTGGSVSTLTIQRTQQEDSAVYLCASSRGLAYTDTQYFGPGTRLTVL.

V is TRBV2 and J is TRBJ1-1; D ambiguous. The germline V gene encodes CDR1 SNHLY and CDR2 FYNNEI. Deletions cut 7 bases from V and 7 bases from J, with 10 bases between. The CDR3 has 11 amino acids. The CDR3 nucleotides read TGTGCCAGCATTCAGACGGGTGAAGCTTTCTTT. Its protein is CASIQTGEAFF.

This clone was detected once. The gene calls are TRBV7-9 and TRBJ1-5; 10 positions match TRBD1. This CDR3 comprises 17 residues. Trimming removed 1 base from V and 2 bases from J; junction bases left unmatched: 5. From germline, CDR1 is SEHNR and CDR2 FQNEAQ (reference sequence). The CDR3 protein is CASSLGGTGAGNQPQHF. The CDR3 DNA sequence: TGTGCCAGCAGCTTAGGTGGGACAGGGGCAGGCAATCAGCCCCAGCATTTT.

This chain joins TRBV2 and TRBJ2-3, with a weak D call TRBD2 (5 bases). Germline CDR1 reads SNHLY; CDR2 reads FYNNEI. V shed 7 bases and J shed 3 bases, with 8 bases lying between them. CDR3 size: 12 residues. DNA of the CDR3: TGTGCCAGCACCGGGATTACAGATACGCAGTATTTT. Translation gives CASTGITDTQYF. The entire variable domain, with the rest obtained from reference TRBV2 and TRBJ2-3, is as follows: EPEVTQTPSHQVTQMGQEVILRCVPISNHLYFYWYRQILGQKVEFLVSFYNNEISEKSEIFDDQFSVERPDGSNFTLKIRSTKLEDSAMYFCASTGITDTQYFGPGTRLTVL.

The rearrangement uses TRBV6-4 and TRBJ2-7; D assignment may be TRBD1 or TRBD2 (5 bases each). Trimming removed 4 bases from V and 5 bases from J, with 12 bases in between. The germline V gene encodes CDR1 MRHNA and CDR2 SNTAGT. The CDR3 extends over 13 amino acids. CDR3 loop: CASSAGPQDEQYF. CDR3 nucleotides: TGTGCCAGCAGTGCGGGACCTCAGGACGAGCAGTACTTC.

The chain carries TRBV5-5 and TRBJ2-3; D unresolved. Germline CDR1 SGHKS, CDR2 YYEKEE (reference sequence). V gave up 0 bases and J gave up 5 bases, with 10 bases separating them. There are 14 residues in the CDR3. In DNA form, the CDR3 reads TGTGCCAGCAGCTTGGTGACCGCAGGAGATACGCAGTATTTT. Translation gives CASSLVTAGDTQYF.